This T cell receptor (beta chain) came from a study of blood T cell repertoires in COVID-19. About the research overall: Acute and convalescent COVID-19 samples came from the United States, Italy and Spain. Sources were T cells, B-cell-depleted T cells, or PBMCs; the material itself was cDNA or gDNA.

Original processing methods: How many nucleated cells were present was estimated from reference gene primer amplification. Repertoires were generated with immunoSEQ multiplex PCR, while TCRdb's copy carries only in-frame clones and drops some. The V and J calls and clone size were taken over from that table, and D and trimming were inferred from the DNA. The table includes about 230,000 clones, 70% to 90% detected once. Germline-derived CDR1 and CDR2 are SQVTM and ANQGSEA. Trimming removed 3 bases from V and 3 bases from J, with 11 bases in between. The CDR3 is 14 amino acids. The receptor was isolated from an older woman with active or convalescent COVID-19. Input material: peripheral blood. The V and J genes are TRBV29-1 and TRBJ1-4; unclear D gene. As DNA, the CDR3 is TGCAGCGTTGATATTTCGGGATCTAATGAAAAACTGTTTTTT. Protein: CSVDISGSNEKLFF.